The next 20 T cell receptor beta chains were all read from a single sample in a study of cytomegalovirus exposure and HLA in healthy donors. The PCR made use of 60 Vbeta and 13 Jbeta primers. TCRdb's table, derived via immunoSEQ multiplex PCR, lists solely in-frame clones and lacks some. The data contain roughly 75,000 clones, roughly 88% of them singletons. The specimen was PBMCs. The receptor set was obtained from an older man in good health and CMV-seropositive.

The chain combines TRBV5-1 with TRBJ1-1; D perhaps matches TRBD1 (6 bases). Germline V CDR1 and CDR2: SGHRS, YFSETQ. The CDR3 runs to 14 residues. V was shortened by 4 bases and J by 5 bases, with 15 bases between the two germline ends. The CDR3 sequence: CASSRGGAETEAFF. For the CDR3, the DNA is TGCGCCAGCAGCCGAGGGGGGGCGGAGACTGAAGCTTTCTTT.

This chain joins TRBV7-9 and TRBJ2-7; TRBD1 might be the D (6 bases). From germline, CDR1 is SEHNR and CDR2 FQNEAQ (reference sequence). Trimming shortened V by 1 base and J by 5 bases, and 12 bases separated the two germline ends. This CDR3 is 14 amino acids long. CDR3 amino acids: CASSLELGANEQYF. The CDR3 nucleotides are TGTGCCAGCAGCTTAGAATTGGGGGCTAACGAGCAGTACTTC.

The sample holds one count of this clone. This chain links TRBV7-9 with TRBJ1-2; D ambiguous. V was shortened by 1 base and J by 4 bases, with 7 bases between the two germline ends. This CDR3 region has 13 residues. Germline values: CDR1 SEHNR, CDR2 FQNEAQ (reference sequence). CDR3 sequence (DNA): TGTGCCAGCAGCTTAGAACAGAGCTATGGCTACACCTTC. It codes for CASSLEQSYGYTF.

CDR3 protein: CASSRTGDPLTYEQYF. CDR3 nucleotide sequence: TGTGCCAGCAGCCGGACAGGGGACCCTCTCACCTACGAGCAGTACTTC. The chain links TRBV14 to TRBJ2-7; 9 bases are a match to TRBD1. CDR1 is SGHDN, CDR2 FVKESK, per germline. The length of the CDR3 is 16 residues. V trimming: 4 bases; J trimming: 2 bases; junction bases outside the gene matches: 9.

The rearrangement uses TRBV11-3 and TRBJ2-1; no reliable D call. V lost 5 bases to trimming and J lost 8 bases, with 10 bases between them. Germline CDR1 is SGHNT and CDR2 is YENEEA. The CDR3 length is 12 residues. Here the CDR3 reads CASSRLGDEQFF. CDR3 DNA sequence: TGTGCCAGCAGCCGACTTGGCGATGAGCAGTTCTTC.

This sequence joins TRBV15 and TRBJ2-5; D not resolved. This CDR3 is built from 12 residues. Germline assignment: CDR1 LNHNV and CDR2 YYDKDF (reference sequence). The germline V and J ends were trimmed by 6 bases and 2 bases, with 7 bases remaining between them. The CDR3 DNA is TGTGCCACCAGGGGCGTTCAAGAGACCCAGTACTTC. It specifies CATRGVQETQYF.

CDR3 DNA sequence: TGTGCCAGCAGCCTACAGGAGGGCAGGGGGCGTTGGGGTACACCCCTCCACTTT. It encodes CASSLQEGRGRWGTPLHF. The chain uses TRBV5-6 and TRBJ1-6; 8 nucleotides line up with TRBD1. This CDR3 has 18 residues. Trimming at V came to 4 bases and at J to 11 bases, leaving 20 bases not matched to a gene. Germline CDR1 reads SGHDT; CDR2 reads YYEEEE.

The CDR3 DNA reads TGTGCCATCAGTGGTTCGGGGGAGAGCACAGATACGCAGTATTTT. The encoded protein is CAISGSGESTDTQYF. V gene TRBV10-3 combines with J gene TRBJ2-3, with TRBD2 as a possible D gene (6 bases). Germline values: CDR1 ENHRY, CDR2 SYGVKD. The V end lost 4 bases, the J end lost 0 bases, and 11 bases lay between the germline ends. CDR3 length: 15 amino acids.

The J gene is TRBJ2-7, the V gene TRBV5-1, with D uncertain. V was clipped by 0 bases and J by 2 bases, with 6 bases between them. From germline, CDR1 is SGHRS and CDR2 YFSETQ. The CDR3 has 13 residues. The CDR3 spells CASSLDSTYEQYF. CDR3 DNA: TGCGCCAGCAGCTTGGACAGCACCTACGAGCAGTACTTC.

About this clone itself: One end of the junction fails to match germline, which may point to a read error. The V and J genes are TRBV30 and TRBJ2-6; D gene ambiguous. The CDR3 consists of 13 residues. Per the germline V gene, CDR1 is GTSNPN and CDR2 is SVGIG (reference sequence). CDR3 nucleotide sequence: TGTGCCCGGAGCCCTGCTGGGGCCAACGTCCTGACTTTC. Its translation is CARSPAGANVLTF. The full variable domain, its missing parts supplied by reference TRBV30 and TRBJ2-6, is SQTIHQWPATLVQPVGSPLSLECTVEGTSNPNLYWYRQAAGRGLQLLFYSVGIGQISSEVPQNLSASRPQDRQFILSSKKLLLSDSGFYLCARSPAGANVLTFGAGSRLTVL.

V usage is TRBV14 and J usage is TRBJ2-1; possible D gene TRBD2, 5 bases. Looked up from germline, CDR1 is SGHDN and CDR2 is FVKESK. The CDR3 sequence is 12 residues long. V lost 4 bases and J 10 bases, leaving 11 bases between the germline ends. CDR3 sequence: CASSPRGGEQFF. CDR3 in DNA: TGTGCCAGCAGCCCTCGGGGTGGGGAGCAGTTCTTC.

This clone was recorded once. The chain joins TRBV7-9 to TRBJ2-7, with a tentative D call TRBD2 (6 bases). This CDR3 is 14 amino acids long. The germline V gene encodes CDR1 SEHNR and CDR2 FQNEAQ (reference sequence). Trimming removed 1 base from V and 3 bases from J, with 10 bases in between. Here the CDR3 reads CASSLGTAGYEQYF. In nucleotides, the CDR3 is TGTGCCAGCAGCTTAGGCACAGCGGGCTACGAGCAGTACTTC.

This chain joins TRBV7-2 and TRBJ1-1; unclear D gene. This CDR3 has 13 residues. Germline-derived CDR1 and CDR2 are SGHTA and FQGNSA. Between the trimmed V and J ends, which lost 3 bases and 1 base, there was a span of 6 bases. CDR3: CASSLLWNTEAFF. The CDR3 DNA reads TGTGCCAGCAGCTTGCTATGGAACACTGAAGCTTTCTTT.

The J gene is TRBJ1-4, the V gene TRBV2; D is possibly TRBD1 (5 bases). CDR1 SNHLY and CDR2 FYNNEI come from the germline V gene. This CDR3 has 14 residues. The V end lost 3 bases, the J end lost 6 bases, and 11 bases lay between the germline ends. The CDR3 here is CASSDGRADEKLFF. The CDR3 DNA reads TGTGCCAGCAGTGATGGCAGGGCGGATGAAAAACTGTTTTTT.

The CDR3 region is CASTMTGFSTDTQYF. The CDR3, as DNA: TGTGCCAGCACTATGACTGGATTTAGCACAGATACGCAGTATTTT. The chain carries TRBV6-5 and TRBJ2-3; D ambiguous. The germline CDR1 and CDR2 sequences are MNHEY and SVGAGI. The CDR3 is 15 residues long. The V and J ends lost 7 bases and 0 bases respectively, with 14 bases between them.

The genes are TRBV9 and TRBJ2-3; no definite D call. This CDR3 has 15 amino acids. Germline CDR1 SGDLS, CDR2 YYNGEE. Trimming cost V 0 bases and J 0 bases, with 8 bases left between them. The DNA of the CDR3 is TGTGCCAGCAGCGTAGCAGGCCAAAGCACAGATACGCAGTATTTT. Translated: CASSVAGQSTDTQYF.

The CDR3 reads CASSQGAEGYGYTF. The DNA for the CDR3 is TGCGCCAGCAGCCAAGGGGCCGAAGGCTATGGCTACACCTTC. The genes are TRBV4-3 and TRBJ1-2; D is ambiguous. This CDR3 comprises 14 residues. V lost 1 base and J 4 bases, leaving 10 bases between the germline ends. Germline values: CDR1 LGHNA, CDR2 YSLEER.

The chain combines TRBV10-3 with TRBJ1-2; TRBD1 aligns across 7 bases. V gave up 11 bases and J gave up 3 bases; unmatched junction bases: 9. This CDR3 has 13 amino acids. Germline CDR1 is ENHRY and CDR2 is SYGVKD. This CDR3 reads CASNEGADYGYTF. CDR3 in DNA: TGTGCCTCCAACGAGGGGGCCGACTATGGCTACACCTTC.

The chain carries TRBV4-3 and TRBJ1-1, with 8 bases that match TRBD1. Germline V CDR1 and CDR2: LGHNA, YSLEER. Trimming cost V 1 base and J 4 bases; bases outside gene matches: 8. The CDR3 covers 16 residues. The CDR3 bases are TGCGCCAGCAGCCAAGGACCAACAGGGGGGGGCACTGAAGCTTTCTTT. Protein sequence: CASSQGPTGGGTEAFF.

The chain is built from TRBV7-6 and TRBJ2-5, with D possibly TRBD2 on 6 matching bases. CDR3 size: 13 residues. V dropped 0 bases and J dropped 4 bases, with 6 bases sitting between them. The germline CDR1 and CDR2 sequences are SGHVS and FNYEAQ. This chain's CDR3 is CASSLAGGETQYF. The CDR3 nucleotides are TGTGCCAGCAGCTTAGCCGGGGGAGAGACCCAGTACTTC.